These T cell receptor beta chains were read from a single sample in a study of shared clonotypes between healthy human individuals. Clones were sequenced by immunoSEQ multiplex PCR, and TCRdb holds only the in-frame ones, with some missing. The repertoire consists of hundreds of thousands of clones, with roughly 96% occurring once and the leading ten covering roughly 0.23%. The specimen sequenced was naive CD8+ T cells sorted from blood. These receptors were collected from a man in his thirties or forties in good health. CDR3s include the opening cysteine and the closing phenylalanine or tryptophan. A D gene is named only where the DNA matches it firmly. Size is omitted from some rows. Given values are once, few, many or a class for expanded clones.

>-|TRBJ1-4|TRBD1|19|TRBV11-3
CASSLDGRAEQGLSEKLFF
TGTGCCAGCAGCTTAGATGGGAGGGCTGAACAGGGGCTAAGTGAAAAACTGTTTTTT
>-|TRBJ2-7|TRBD1|14|TRBV6-4
CASSLGQGHYEQYF
TGTGCCAGCAGCCTAGGACAGGGGCATTACGAGCAGTACTTC
>-|TRBJ2-1|-|15|TRBV7-9
CASNNPDRSYNEQFF
TGTGCCAGCAACAATCCCGACAGGAGTTACAATGAGCAGTTCTTC
>-|TRBJ2-2|TRBD2|17|TRBV7-9
CASSPRRLAENTGELFF
TGTGCCAGCAGCCCCAGGAGGCTAGCGGAAAACACCGGGGAGCTGTTTTTT
>-|TRBJ1-3|TRBD1|18|TRBV13
CASSQGGGPGSSGNTIYF
TGTGCCAGCAGCCAGGGGGGAGGGCCGGGTTCTTCTGGAAACACCATATATTTT
>-|TRBJ2-3|TRBD2|15|TRBV27
CASTTLAGVLDTQYF
TGTGCCAGCACCACGCTAGCGGGTGTGTTGGATACGCAGTATTTT
>-|TRBJ1-2|-|12|TRBV28
CASTPDRFSYTF
TGTGCCAGCACCCCAGACAGGTTCTCCTACACCTTC
>-|TRBJ2-7|-|14|TRBV10-1
CASSVGIGPYEQYF
TGCGCCAGCAGTGTGGGGATTGGACCCTACGAGCAGTACTTC
>-|TRBJ2-7|-|15|TRBV7-9
CASSLETGLAYEQYF
TGTGCCAGCAGCTTGGAAACAGGGCTTGCCTACGAGCAGTACTTC
>-|TRBJ1-1|-|14|TRBV27
CASRTPGRGREAFF
TGTGCCAGCCGAACCCCCGGGAGGGGGAGGGAAGCTTTCTTT
>-|TRBJ2-7|-|14|TRBV6-1
CASSPGSTTYEQYF
TGTGCCAGCAGCCCGGGATCTACCACCTACGAGCAGTACTTC
>-|TRBJ1-2|-|13|TRBV29-1
CSVEEETDYGYTF
TGCAGCGTTGAAGAAGAGACAGACTATGGCTACACCTTC
>-|TRBJ2-3|TRBD2|17|TRBV9
CASSVDREDTSTDTQYF
TGTGCCAGCAGCGTAGATCGGGAGGATACTAGCACAGATACGCAGTATTTT
>-|TRBJ2-7|TRBD1|13|TRBV18
CASSPGTDYEQYF
TGTGCCAGCTCACCAGGGACAGACTACGAGCAGTACTTC
>-|TRBJ2-1|-|14|TRBV7-9
CASTGIRTYNEQFF
TGTGCCAGCACCGGGATACGGACGTACAATGAGCAGTTCTTC
>-|TRBJ2-2|TRBD2|16|TRBV9
CASTNPIAGGSGELFF
TGTGCCAGCACCAACCCTATAGCGGGAGGGTCCGGGGAGCTGTTTTTT
>-|TRBJ2-7|TRBD1|16|TRBV7-9
CASSKIPGQGLGEQYF
TGTGCCAGCAGCAAGATACCGGGACAGGGGTTAGGCGAGCAGTACTTC
>-|TRBJ2-7|TRBD2|14|TRBV15
CATRARGTTYEQYF
TGTGCCACCAGGGCAAGAGGGACTACCTACGAGCAGTACTTC
>-|TRBJ2-5|-|13|TRBV28
CASSDGVRETQYF
TGTGCCAGCAGTGATGGGGTTCGGGAGACCCAGTACTTC
>-|TRBJ2-2|TRBD1|16|TRBV6-5
CASSYPGQGGTGELFF
TGTGCCAGCAGTTATCCGGGACAGGGGGGTACCGGGGAGCTGTTTTTT
>-|TRBJ2-1|-|15|TRBV9
CASSVEVGSYNEQFF
TGTGCCAGCAGCGTAGAGGTAGGGTCCTACAATGAGCAGTTCTTC
>-|TRBJ1-2|-|14|TRBV21-1
CASSKGSSNYGYTF
TGTGCCAGCAGCAAAGGCAGCTCTAACTATGGCTACACCTTC
>-|TRBJ2-7|-|12|TRBV10-2
CASTGNSYEQYF
TGCGCCAGCACCGGGAACTCCTACGAGCAGTACTTC
>-|TRBJ2-7|-|13|TRBV27
CASSFGVGYEQYF
TGTGCCAGCAGTTTTGGGGTAGGGTACGAGCAGTACTTC
>-|TRBJ2-7|-|14|TRBV27
CASSLFLSSSEQYF
TGTGCCAGCAGTTTGTTTCTCTCCTCATCCGAGCAGTACTTC
>-|TRBJ2-5|TRBD2|14|TRBV6-5
CASSYGGRGETQYF
TGTGCCAGCAGTTATGGGGGGAGGGGAGAGACCCAGTACTTC
>-|TRBJ2-7|TRBD1|15|TRBV28
CASSLGPGTDYEQYF
TGTGCCAGCAGTTTAGGTCCCGGGACAGACTACGAGCAGTACTTC
>-|TRBJ2-1|TRBD2|15|TRBV10-2
CASSGTSGSINEQFF
TGCGCCAGCAGTGGGACTAGCGGGAGTATCAATGAGCAGTTCTTC
>-|TRBJ2-1|-|14|TRBV29-1
CSVEVERVGDEQFF
TGCAGCGTTGAAGTGGAACGGGTAGGCGATGAGCAGTTCTTC
>-|TRBJ2-5|-|15|TRBV9
CASSAGEDSAETQYF
TGTGCCAGCAGCGCTGGGGAGGATTCCGCAGAGACCCAGTACTTC
>-|TRBJ2-3|-|16|TRBV27
CASSLKGGTNADTQYF
TGTGCCAGCAGTTTAAAAGGCGGGACAAATGCAGATACGCAGTATTTT
>once|TRBJ2-5|TRBD1|15|TRBV14
CASSPTGETEETQYF
TGTGCCAGCAGCCCCACAGGGGAAACTGAAGAGACCCAGTACTTC
>once|TRBJ2-1|TRBD2|15|TRBV7-2
CASSLGTSGYNEQFF
TGTGCCAGCAGCTTAGGGACTAGCGGTTACAATGAGCAGTTCTTC
>-|TRBJ1-1|-|12|TRBV27
CASSPGQPEAFF
TGTGCCAGCAGTCCAGGACAGCCTGAGGCTTTCTTT
>-|TRBJ2-2|TRBD1|18|TRBV10-2
CASSRTGFLLTNTGELFF
TGCGCCAGCAGTCGGACAGGGTTCCTGCTAACGAACACCGGGGAGCTGTTTTTT